The 19 T cell receptor beta chains in this list originate from one sample, sequenced in a study of blood T cell repertoires in COVID-19. Produced via immunoSEQ multiplex PCR; TCRdb's table is partial and in-frame only. The sample carries approximately 480,000 clones, about 90% recorded once. Sequencing was performed on PBMCs or T cells enriched from blood (not recorded which). These receptors all come from a woman between 18 and 29 years old who had recovered from COVID-19.

CDR3 in DNA: TGTGCCAGCAGCTTCCGGGACACTCACAATGAGCAGTTCTTC. It encodes CASSFRDTHNEQFF. This chain joins TRBV7-9 and TRBJ2-1; D might be TRBD1 (6 bases). Trimming removed 3 bases at V and 5 bases at J, with 11 bases between. The CDR3 has 14 residues. CDR1 and CDR2 (germline): SEHNR, FQNEAQ (reference sequence). The entire variable domain, with the rest obtained from reference TRBV7-9 and TRBJ2-1, is as follows: DTGVSQNPRHKITKRGQNVTFRCDPISEHNRLYWYRQTLGQGPEFLTYFQNEAQLEKSRLLSDRFSAERPKGSFSTLEIQRTEQGDSAMYLCASSFRDTHNEQFFGPGTRLTVL.

The J gene is TRBJ2-2, the V gene TRBV6-5; 10 bases map to TRBD2. The CDR3 has 15 amino acids. The V gene's germline CDR1 is MNHEY and CDR2 SVGAGI. V shed 6 bases and J 3 bases; nucleotides not matched to a gene: 4. Here the CDR3 DNA reads TGTGCCAGCAGAGCGGGGGGGCGCGACACCGGGGAGCTGTTTTTT. This gives the protein CASRAGGRDTGELFF.

A remark on this clone: Distinct nucleotide sequences in the sample also encode this CDR3. J is TRBJ1-5 and V is TRBV7-2; D not certain. The V gene's germline CDR1 is SGHTA and CDR2 FQGNSA. The V end was cut by 0 bases, the J end by 6 bases, with 6 bases between. There are 13 residues in the CDR3. The chain's CDR3 is CASSLASGQPQHF. CDR3 DNA sequence: TGTGCCAGCAGCTTAGCATCGGGTCAGCCCCAGCATTTT.

V usage is TRBV7-2 and J usage is TRBJ2-7; 8 nucleotides match TRBD1. Germline CDR1 is SGHTA and CDR2 is FQGNSA. J lost 4 bases, V lost 5 bases, and 7 bases had no gene match. The CDR3 has 14 residues. CDR3 nucleotides: TGTGCCAGCAGCAAGAGACAGGGGAATTACGAGCAGTACTTC. Residues: CASSKRQGNYEQYF. Looking up the rest from reference TRBV7-2 and TRBJ2-7 gives the full variable domain: GAGVSQSPSNKVTEKGKDVELRCDPISGHTALYWYRQSLGQGLEFLIYFQGNSAPDKSGLPSDRFSAERTGGSVSTLTIQRTQQEDSAVYLCASSKRQGNYEQYFGPGTRLTVT.

The rearrangement links TRBV7-3 to TRBJ2-3, with D possibly TRBD1 on 6 matching bases. The CDR3 totals 16 residues. V shed 5 bases and J shed 0 bases, with 15 bases lying between them. CDR1 is SGHTA, CDR2 FQGTGA, per germline. CDR3 DNA: TGTGCCAGCAGCCCATACGGGACATCTAGCACAGATACGCAGTATTTT. This gives the protein CASSPYGTSSTDTQYF.

The V call is TRBV7-2, the J call TRBJ2-4, with no clear D. The CDR3 has 16 amino acids. Germline V gene lookup returns CDR1 SGHTA and CDR2 FQGNSA. Trimming cost V 3 bases and J 1 base, with 13 bases left between them. The CDR3 DNA reads as TGTGCCAGCAGCTTTCTTAGCAGTGGGGCCAAAAACATTCAGTACTTC. It translates to CASSFLSSGAKNIQYF. The complete variable domain, with remaining parts taken from reference TRBV7-2 and TRBJ2-4, reads GAGVSQSPSNKVTEKGKDVELRCDPISGHTALYWYRQSLGQGLEFLIYFQGNSAPDKSGLPSDRFSAERTGGSVSTLTIQRTQQEDSAVYLCASSFLSSGAKNIQYFGAGTRLSVL.

This chain joins TRBV2 and TRBJ2-7, with D possibly matching TRBD2 (6 bases). The CDR3 is 13 residues long. V was trimmed by 5 bases and J by 1 base, leaving 9 bases between them. Germline V lookup: CDR1 SNHLY, CDR2 FYNNEI. The CDR3 nucleotides are TGTGCCAGCAGTACCGGGGGATCCTACGAGCAGTACTTC. Protein: CASSTGGSYEQYF.

CDR3 protein: CASSQESEGAFGTEAFF. Written as DNA, the CDR3 is TGTGCCAGCAGCCAAGAAAGTGAGGGGGCGTTTGGCACTGAAGCTTTCTTT. V usage is TRBV4-2 and J usage is TRBJ1-1; TRBD1 aligns across 7 bases. The ends lost 0 bases at V and 4 bases at J; junction bases unmatched: 11. Per germline, CDR1 LGHNA and CDR2 YNFKEQ. The CDR3 is 17 amino acids.

This sequence joins TRBV15 and TRBJ1-2, with D possibly being TRBD1 (5 bases). The CDR3 totals 14 residues. Trimming left V 0 bases short and J 2 bases short, with 7 bases between. The germline V gene encodes CDR1 LNHNV and CDR2 YYDKDF (reference sequence). The CDR3 loop reads CATSRDRVNYGYTF. In DNA form, the CDR3 reads TGTGCCACCAGCAGAGACAGGGTGAACTATGGCTACACCTTC.

V gene TRBV12-3 or TRBV12-4 combines with J gene TRBJ2-5; D perhaps matches TRBD1 (5 bases). The CDR3 is made up of 13 amino acids. V was pared by 3 bases and J by 7 bases, with 12 bases between. The CDR3 DNA is TGTGCCAGCAGTTTGACCCCTCAGGGGACCCAGTACTTC. Protein sequence: CASSLTPQGTQYF.

This chain uses TRBV9 with TRBJ1-2; D ambiguous. Deletions cut 4 bases from V and 0 bases from J, with 10 bases between. Looked up from germline, CDR1 is SGDLS and CDR2 is YYNGEE. CDR3 size: 14 residues. The CDR3 sequence is CASSPDLSNYGYTF. In DNA form, the CDR3 reads TGTGCCAGCAGCCCGGACTTGTCTAACTATGGCTACACCTTC.

This clone was observed a single time. V and J are TRBV7-8 and TRBJ1-5; D not certain. Trimming removed 1 base from V and 2 bases from J, with 9 bases in between. CDR3 length: 15 residues. Germline CDR1 SGHVS, CDR2 FQNEAQ. The CDR3 DNA reads as TGTGCCAGCAGCTTAGAAGGGAGGCGCAATCAGCCCCAGCATTTT. It is translated as CASSLEGRRNQPQHF.

This chain joins TRBV6-5 and TRBJ1-1; 7 nucleotides line up with TRBD1. This CDR3 spans 16 amino acids. CDR1 is MNHEY and CDR2 is SVGAGI in the germline V gene. V gave up 4 bases and J gave up 1 base; unmatched junction bases: 9. The CDR3 sequence is CASSSTQGGPNTEAFF. CDR3 sequence (DNA): TGTGCCAGCAGTTCCACCCAGGGGGGCCCGAACACTGAAGCTTTCTTT.

This chain uses TRBV7-2 with TRBJ2-2; 9 bases map to TRBD2. Germline V gene sequence: CDR1 SGHTA, CDR2 FQGNSA. This CDR3 region has 18 residues. Trimming at V came to 0 bases and at J to 1 base, leaving 6 bases not matched to a gene. CDR3 sequence (DNA): TGTGCCAGCAGCTTAGCGCCCGCGGGGGGGCAGAACACCGGGGAGCTGTTTTTT. It yields the protein CASSLAPAGGQNTGELFF.

V gene TRBV28 combines with J gene TRBJ1-6; D not resolved. Germline assignment: CDR1 MDHEN and CDR2 SYDVKM. This CDR3 region has 12 residues. V lost 6 bases and J 7 bases, leaving 7 bases between the germline ends. In DNA form, the CDR3 reads TGTGCCAGCAGCCAGTCAAATTCACCCCTCCACTTT. Its protein is CASSQSNSPLHF.

The chain joins TRBV30 to TRBJ1-6, with D perhaps matching TRBD1 (5 bases). Looked up from germline, CDR1 is GTSNPN and CDR2 is SVGIG (reference sequence). The CDR3 has 14 amino acids. Trimming removed 0 bases at V and 9 bases at J, with 12 bases between. The CDR3 DNA is TGTGCCTGGAGTGTGGGCAGGGTATCTTCACCCCTCCACTTT. Amino acids: CAWSVGRVSSPLHF.

The chain combines TRBV28 with TRBJ1-2; no clear D gene. This CDR3 region has 13 residues. The ends were cut back, 7 bases at V and 0 bases at J, with 9 bases in the middle. Germline V gene sequence: CDR1 MDHEN, CDR2 SYDVKM. CDR3 protein: CASTSSANYGYTF. The CDR3 bases are TGTGCCAGCACATCATCAGCTAACTATGGCTACACCTTC.

This clone was observed a single time. The chain combines TRBV27 with TRBJ1-6; possibly TRBD1 for D (6 bases). Between the trimmed V and J ends, which lost 6 bases and 11 bases, there was a span of 17 bases. The CDR3 has 14 residues. In germline, CDR1 is MNHEY, CDR2 SMNVEV (reference sequence). The CDR3, as DNA: TGTGCCAGCAGGGGGCAGACAGGACCCACACCCCTCCACTTT. Its translation is CASRGQTGPTPLHF.

V gene TRBV15 combines with J gene TRBJ1-5, with D perhaps matching TRBD1 (5 bases). The germline V gene has CDR1 LNHNV and CDR2 YYDKDF (reference sequence). This CDR3 spans 15 amino acids. V lost 5 bases and J lost 1, with 12 bases in between. CDR3 DNA: TGTGCCACCAGCGAAAGTAGGGGAAGCAATCAGCCCCAGCATTTT. Translating it yields CATSESRGSNQPQHF.